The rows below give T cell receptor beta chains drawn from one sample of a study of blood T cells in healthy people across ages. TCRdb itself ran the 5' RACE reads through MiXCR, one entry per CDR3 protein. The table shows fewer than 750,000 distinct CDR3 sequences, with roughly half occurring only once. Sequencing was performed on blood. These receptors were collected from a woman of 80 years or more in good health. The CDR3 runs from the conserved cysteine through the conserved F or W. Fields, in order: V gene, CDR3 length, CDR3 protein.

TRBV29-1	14	CSVPGGITNEKLFF
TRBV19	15	CASSHSGSQTGELFF
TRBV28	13	CASGSGAYNEQFF
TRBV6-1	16	CASSFRGERYYNEQFF
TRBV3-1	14	CASSRQGSDTEAFF
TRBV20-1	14	CSASLGHGQETQYF
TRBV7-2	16	CASSFGITGNQETQYF
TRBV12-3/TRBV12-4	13	CASSPDTDYGYTF
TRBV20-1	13	CSARDRKGGEQYF
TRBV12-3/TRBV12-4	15	CASSLGRTGIYPQHF
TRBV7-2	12	CASSARQYGYTF
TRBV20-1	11	CSTREENEQFF
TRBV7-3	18	CASSLGMGLAGGYNEQFF
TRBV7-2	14	CASSRPEIIYGYTF
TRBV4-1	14	CASSRDHSYYGYTF
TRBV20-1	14	CSARVATSTDTQYF
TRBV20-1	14	CSALLGGSLNEQFF
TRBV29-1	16	CSVEKGTEQLNYGYTF
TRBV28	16	CASSFPPPGQGDEAFF
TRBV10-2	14	CASSASGDKGGYTF
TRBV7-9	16	CASSVSSGGRTDTQYF
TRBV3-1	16	CASSLIHRASGNEQFF
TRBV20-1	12	CRAATRVTEAFF
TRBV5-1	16	CASSGGLAGVYNEQFF
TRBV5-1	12	CASSQGVYGQYF
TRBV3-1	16	CASSQAGGNLLDTQYF
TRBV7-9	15	CASSHIAGADYEQYF
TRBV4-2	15	CASSHQTRARHEQYF
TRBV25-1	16	CASSEWGSGANNEQFF
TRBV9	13	CASSGPYFTEAFF
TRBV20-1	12	CSASQGNNEQFF
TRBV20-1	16	CSARDLVGKSGNTIYF
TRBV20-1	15	CSASGGLAASYEQYF
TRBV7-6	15	CASSSDRGVSGELFF
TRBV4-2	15	CASSQASGVGETQYF
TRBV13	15	CASSQRDIGYNEQFF
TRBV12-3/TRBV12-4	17	CASSLARLAGSTDTQYF
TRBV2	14	CASTRLAGQETQYF
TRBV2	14	CARVNRDLGTEAFF
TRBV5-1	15	CASSLGGGENEKLFF
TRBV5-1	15	CASSCGLADTDTQYF
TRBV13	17	CASSLAPTRELDYGYTF
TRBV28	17	CASSLSTPSSGANVLTF
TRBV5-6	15	CASSFLPHEGYEQYF
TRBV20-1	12	CSATRGGYEQYF
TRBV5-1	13	CASRRSGTKAQYF
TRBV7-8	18	CASSLEARPTSITYEQYF
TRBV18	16	CASSQIETGMNTEAFF
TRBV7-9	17	CASSSHRSPGGTDTQYF
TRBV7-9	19	CASSRGEFSGSGAKNIQYF
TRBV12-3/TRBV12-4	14	CASRSSRQAYEQYF
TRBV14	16	CASSHSRGIAYNEQFF
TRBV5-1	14	CASSLQLSNQPQHF
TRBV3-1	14	CASSQAGGLYEQYF
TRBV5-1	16	CASSLAIGQGGDTQYF